The source of this T cell receptor beta chain is a study of CD8 T cells in Susac syndrome. General observations from the study: Individuals included in the TCR sequencing and HLA analysis were acknowledged by the study to be relatively few in number.

Sequencing targeted TCR beta in blood CD8+ and CD4+ T cells. As concerns this clonotype: Its specificity is not known.

The germline V and J ends were trimmed by 2 bases and 4 bases, with 11 bases remaining between them. The CDR3 contains 13 residues. Germline assignment: CDR1 DFQATT and CDR2 SNEGSKA (reference sequence). Reverse transcription used about 0.45 to 1 ug RNA and random hexamers. TCRdb reanalysed the immunoSEQ multiplex PCR reads using MiXCR and keeps one entry per CDR3 protein. The repertoire holds 150,000 to 250,000 distinct CDR3 sequences, with about 96% as singletons. The sequenced material came from CD4+ T cells from PBMCs. J is TRBJ2-5 and V is TRBV20-1; D is uncertain. This receptor was taken from a human donor with multiple sclerosis. The CDR3 region is CSARMEGRETQYF. The DNA for the CDR3 is TGCAGTGCTAGAATGGAAGGTCGAGAGACCCAGTACTTC.